This T cell receptor beta chain was recorded in a study of regulatory T cells in long-lasting Graves disease. Germline V lookup: CDR1 SGHDN, CDR2 FVKESK. Trimming took off 1 base at V and 11 bases at J, with 8 bases between the two ends. The CDR3 totals 11 residues. General study results and limits: No thyroid tissue was studied; the work used peripheral blood only. In persistent patients, shared public clonotypes (roughly 2,700) outnumbered those in new patients (around 1,000).

With respect to this clonotype: The antigen is undetermined.

The time point denotes: persistent/refractory GD, antithyroid drugs over 5 years with positive TRAb. The TCR library was made from RNA extracted from PBMCs. Libraries of TCR beta came from iRepertoire HTBI primers plus Arm-PCR of CDR3 regions. Original processing notes: Sequenced samples collectively carried some 60 TRBV and some 15 TRBJ segments. TCRdb recomputed calls from the multiplex PCR reads with MiXCR, one row per CDR3 protein. Here the V and J calls rest on TCRdb's processing, not on the authors' analysis. The sample lists 300,000 to 350,000 distinct CDR3 sequences; roughly a fifth were seen once.

The rearrangement links TRBV14 to TRBJ1-1, with a weak D call TRBD1 (5 bases). Specimen: peripheral blood mononuclear cells (PBMCs), collected when the disease was refractory, from a patient treated with antithyroid drugs. This TCR derives from a female donor with Graves disease. The CDR3 DNA reads as TGTGCCAGCAGCCAAGCAGGGTTCGCTTTCTTT. The encoded protein is CASSQAGFAFF.